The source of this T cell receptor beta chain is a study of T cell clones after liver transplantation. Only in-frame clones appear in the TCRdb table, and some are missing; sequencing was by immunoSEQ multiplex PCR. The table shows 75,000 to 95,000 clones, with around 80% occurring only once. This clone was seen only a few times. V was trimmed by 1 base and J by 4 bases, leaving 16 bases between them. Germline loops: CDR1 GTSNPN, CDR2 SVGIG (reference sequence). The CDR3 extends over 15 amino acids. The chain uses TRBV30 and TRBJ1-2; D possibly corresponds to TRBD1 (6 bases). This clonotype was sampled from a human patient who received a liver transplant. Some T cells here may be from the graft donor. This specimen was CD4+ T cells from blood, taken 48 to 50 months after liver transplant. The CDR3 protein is CAWSALGGGGYGYTF. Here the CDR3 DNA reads TGTGCCTGGAGTGCACTGGGGGGCGGTGGCTATGGCTACACCTTC.